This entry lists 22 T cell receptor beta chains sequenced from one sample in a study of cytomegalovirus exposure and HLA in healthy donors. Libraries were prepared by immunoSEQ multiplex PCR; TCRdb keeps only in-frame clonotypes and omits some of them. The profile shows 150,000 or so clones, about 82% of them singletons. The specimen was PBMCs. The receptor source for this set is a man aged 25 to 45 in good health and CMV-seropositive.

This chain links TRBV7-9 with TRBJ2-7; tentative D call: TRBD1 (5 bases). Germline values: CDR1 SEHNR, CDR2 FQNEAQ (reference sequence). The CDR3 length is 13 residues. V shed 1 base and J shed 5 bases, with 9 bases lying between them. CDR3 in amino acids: CASSLEGKHEQYF. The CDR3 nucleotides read TGTGCCAGCAGCTTAGAGGGGAAGCACGAGCAGTACTTC.

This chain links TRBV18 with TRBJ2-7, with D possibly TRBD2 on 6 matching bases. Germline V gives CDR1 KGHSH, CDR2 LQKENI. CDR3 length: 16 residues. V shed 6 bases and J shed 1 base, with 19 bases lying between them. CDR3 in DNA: TGTGCCAGCTCGGTACGCGGGGCAGGTTCGTCCTACGAGCAGTACTTC. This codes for CASSVRGAGSSYEQYF. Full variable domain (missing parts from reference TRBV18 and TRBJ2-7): NAGVMQNPRHLVRRRGQEARLRCSPMKGHSHVYWYRQLPEEGLKFMVYLQKENIIDESGMPKERFSAEFPKEGPSILRIQQVVRGDSAAYFCASSVRGAGSSYEQYFGPGTRLTVT.

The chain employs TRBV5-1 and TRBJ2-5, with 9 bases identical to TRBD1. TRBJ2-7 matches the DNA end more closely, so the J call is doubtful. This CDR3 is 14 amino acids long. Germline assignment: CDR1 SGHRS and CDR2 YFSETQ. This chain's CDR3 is CASKRRTGEYEQYF. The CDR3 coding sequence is TGCGCCAGCAAACGTAGGACAGGGGAATACGAGCAGTACTTC.

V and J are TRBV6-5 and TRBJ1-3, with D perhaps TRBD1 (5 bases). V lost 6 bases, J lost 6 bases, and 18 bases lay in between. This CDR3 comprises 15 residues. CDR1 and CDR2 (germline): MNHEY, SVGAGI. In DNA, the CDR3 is TGTGCCAGCAGCCTGAACAGGTTACCTTTAAACACCATATATTTT. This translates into CASSLNRLPLNTIYF.

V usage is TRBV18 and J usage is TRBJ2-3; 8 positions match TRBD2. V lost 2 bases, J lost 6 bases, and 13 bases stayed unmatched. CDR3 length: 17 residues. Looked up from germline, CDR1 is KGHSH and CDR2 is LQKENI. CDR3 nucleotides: TGTGCCAGCTCACCAAGAGTGGCGGGGGGCTTCCCCGATACGCAGTATTTT. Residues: CASSPRVAGGFPDTQYF. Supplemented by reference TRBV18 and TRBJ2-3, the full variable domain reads NAGVMQNPRHLVRRRGQEARLRCSPMKGHSHVYWYRQLPEEGLKFMVYLQKENIIDESGMPKERFSAEFPKEGPSILRIQQVVRGDSAAYFCASSPRVAGGFPDTQYFGPGTRLTVL.

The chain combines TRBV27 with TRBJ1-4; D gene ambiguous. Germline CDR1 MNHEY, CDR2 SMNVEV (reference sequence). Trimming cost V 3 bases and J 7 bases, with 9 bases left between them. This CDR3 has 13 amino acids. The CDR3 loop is CASSFGISEKLFF. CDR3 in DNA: TGTGCCAGCAGTTTCGGGATTAGTGAAAAACTGTTTTTT.

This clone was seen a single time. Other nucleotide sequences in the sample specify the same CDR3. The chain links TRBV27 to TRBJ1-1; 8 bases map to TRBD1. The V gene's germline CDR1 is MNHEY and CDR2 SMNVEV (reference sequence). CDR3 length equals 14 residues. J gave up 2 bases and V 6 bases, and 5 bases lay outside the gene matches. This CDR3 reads CASSLRGPNTEAFF. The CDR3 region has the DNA TGTGCCAGCAGCCTCAGGGGGCCCAACACTGAAGCTTTCTTT.

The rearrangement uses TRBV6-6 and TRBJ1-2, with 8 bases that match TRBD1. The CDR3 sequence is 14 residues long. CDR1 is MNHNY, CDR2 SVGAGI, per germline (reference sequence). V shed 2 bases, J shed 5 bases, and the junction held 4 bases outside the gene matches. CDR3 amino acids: CASSYHGQGYGYTF. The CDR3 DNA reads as TGTGCCAGCAGTTACCACGGACAGGGATATGGCTACACCTTC.

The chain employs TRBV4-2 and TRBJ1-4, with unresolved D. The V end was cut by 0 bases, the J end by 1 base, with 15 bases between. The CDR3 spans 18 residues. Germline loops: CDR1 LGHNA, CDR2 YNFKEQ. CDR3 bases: TGTGCCAGCAGCCAAGATATTCCGGGAGCCCTAACTAATGAAAAACTGTTTTTT. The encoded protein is CASSQDIPGALTNEKLFF.

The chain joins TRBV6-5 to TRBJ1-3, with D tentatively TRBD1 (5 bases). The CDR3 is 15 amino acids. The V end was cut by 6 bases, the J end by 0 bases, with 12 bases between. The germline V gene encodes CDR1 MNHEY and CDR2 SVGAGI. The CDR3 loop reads CASRRQLSSGNTIYF. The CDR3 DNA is TGTGCCAGCAGAAGACAGTTGAGCTCTGGAAACACCATATATTTT.

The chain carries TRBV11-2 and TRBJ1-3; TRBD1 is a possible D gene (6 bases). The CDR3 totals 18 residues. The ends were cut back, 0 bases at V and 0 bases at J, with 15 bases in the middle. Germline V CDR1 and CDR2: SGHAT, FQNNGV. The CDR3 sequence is CASSLDRYTGRSGNTIYF. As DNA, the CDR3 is TGTGCCAGCAGCTTAGATCGCTATACAGGGCGCTCTGGAAACACCATATATTTT.

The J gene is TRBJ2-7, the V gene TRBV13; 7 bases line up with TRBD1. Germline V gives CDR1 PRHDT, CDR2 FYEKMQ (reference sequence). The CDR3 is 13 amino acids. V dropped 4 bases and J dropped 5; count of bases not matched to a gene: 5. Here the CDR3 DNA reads TGTGCCAGCAGCTGGGGGACAGTGGACGAGCAGTACTTC. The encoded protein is CASSWGTVDEQYF.

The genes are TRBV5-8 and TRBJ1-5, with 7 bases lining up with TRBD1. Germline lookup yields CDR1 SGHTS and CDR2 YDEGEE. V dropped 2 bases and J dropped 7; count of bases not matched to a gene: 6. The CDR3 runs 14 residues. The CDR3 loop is CASSFYRGGQPQHF. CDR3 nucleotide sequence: TGTGCCAGCAGCTTCTACAGGGGAGGACAGCCCCAGCATTTT. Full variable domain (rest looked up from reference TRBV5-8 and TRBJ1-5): EAGVTQSPTHLIKTRGQQATLRCSPISGHTSVYWYQQALGLGLQFLLWYDEGEERNRGNFPPRFSGRQFPNYSSELNVNALELEDSALYLCASSFYRGGQPQHFGDGTRLSIL.

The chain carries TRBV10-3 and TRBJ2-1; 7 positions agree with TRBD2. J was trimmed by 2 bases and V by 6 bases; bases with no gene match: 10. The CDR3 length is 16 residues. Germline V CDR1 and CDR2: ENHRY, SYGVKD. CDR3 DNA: TGTGCCATCAGGGGAGGGGAGCGGGGCACCTACAATGAGCAGTTCTTC. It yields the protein CAIRGGERGTYNEQFF.

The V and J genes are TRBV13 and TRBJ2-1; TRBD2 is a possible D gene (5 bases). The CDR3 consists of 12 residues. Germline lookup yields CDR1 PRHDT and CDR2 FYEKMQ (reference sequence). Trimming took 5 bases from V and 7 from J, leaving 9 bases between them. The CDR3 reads CASSPTRNEQFF. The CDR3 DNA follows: TGTGCCAGCAGCCCAACTAGAAATGAGCAGTTCTTC. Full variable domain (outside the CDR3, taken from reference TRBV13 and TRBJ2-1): AAGVIQSPRHLIKEKRETATLKCYPIPRHDTVYWYQQGPGQDPQFLISFYEKMQSDKGSIPDRFSAQQFSDYHSELNMSSLELGDSALYFCASSPTRNEQFFGPGTRLTVL.

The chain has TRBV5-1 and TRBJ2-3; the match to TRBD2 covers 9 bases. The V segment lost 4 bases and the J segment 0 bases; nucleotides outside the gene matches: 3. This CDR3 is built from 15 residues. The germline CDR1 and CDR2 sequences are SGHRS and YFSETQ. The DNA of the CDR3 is TGCGCCAGCAGCAGTAGCGGGGGTAGCACAGATACGCAGTATTTT. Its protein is CASSSSGGSTDTQYF.

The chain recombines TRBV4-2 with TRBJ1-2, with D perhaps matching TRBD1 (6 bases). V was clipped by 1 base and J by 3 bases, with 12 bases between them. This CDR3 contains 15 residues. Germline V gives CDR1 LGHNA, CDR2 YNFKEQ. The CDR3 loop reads CASSQAGGTDYGYTF. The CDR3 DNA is TGTGCCAGCAGCCAAGCGGGGGGCACGGACTATGGCTACACCTTC.

The CDR3 DNA sequence: TGCGCCAGCAGTGAGGGGACAGGGGGTCGGGGCACCGGGGAGCTGTTTTTT. Translated, it gives CASSEGTGGRGTGELFF. The V gene is TRBV10-1, the J gene TRBJ2-2; 11 nucleotides match TRBD1. Germline V gives CDR1 WNHNN, CDR2 SYGVQD (reference sequence). The V and J ends lost 2 bases and 4 bases, in that order; junction bases with no gene match: 6. The CDR3 spans 17 residues.

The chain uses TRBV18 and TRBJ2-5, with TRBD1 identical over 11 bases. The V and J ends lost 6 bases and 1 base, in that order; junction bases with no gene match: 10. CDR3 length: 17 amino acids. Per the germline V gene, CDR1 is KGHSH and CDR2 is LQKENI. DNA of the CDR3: TGTGCCAGCTCCTCACCGACCGGGACAGGGGGCCAAGAGACCCAGTACTTC. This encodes CASSSPTGTGGQETQYF.

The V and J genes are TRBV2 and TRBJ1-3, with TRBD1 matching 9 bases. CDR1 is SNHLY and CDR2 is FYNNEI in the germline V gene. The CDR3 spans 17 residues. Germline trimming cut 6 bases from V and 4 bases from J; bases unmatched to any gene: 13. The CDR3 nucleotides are TGTGCCAGCAGCCCCCAGGGCATACAGGGGGCAGGAAACACCATATATTTT. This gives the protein CASSPQGIQGAGNTIYF.

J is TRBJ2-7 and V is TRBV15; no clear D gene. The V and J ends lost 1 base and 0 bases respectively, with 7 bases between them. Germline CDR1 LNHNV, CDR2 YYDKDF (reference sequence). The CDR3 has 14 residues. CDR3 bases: TGTGCCACCAGCAGAGCTCACAGCTCCTACGAGCAGTACTTC. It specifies CATSRAHSSYEQYF.

CDR3 sequence reads: CASSLETGGEKLFF. CDR3 sequence (DNA): TGTGCCAGCAGCCTTGAAACAGGGGGGGAAAAACTGTTTTTT. The rearrangement joins TRBV2 to TRBJ1-4; 8 bases agree with TRBD1. Per germline, CDR1 SNHLY and CDR2 FYNNEI. This CDR3 is built from 14 residues. Germline trimming cut 6 bases from V and 8 bases from J; bases unmatched to any gene: 8.